This is a list of T cell receptor beta chains from one sample in a study of shared clonotypes between healthy human individuals. Profiling relied on immunoSEQ multiplex PCR, and the TCRdb table lists in-frame clones only, not all of them. The repertoire consists of some 600,000 clones, with 90% to 97% occurring once and the leading ten covering approximately 0.1%. Sequencing input: naive CD8+ T cells sorted from blood. All receptors come from a woman under 40 in good health. CDR3s include the opening cysteine and the closing phenylalanine or tryptophan. Each record gives: clone size, J gene, V gene, D gene, CDR3 protein, CDR3 DNA. The D gene is left open where the match is weak. Clone size, where shown, is once, few, many, or a class for clones that have expanded.

abundance: NA; j_gene: TRBJ2-2; v_gene: TRBV28; d_gene: TRBD2; CDR3aa: CASSLAGSNTGELFF; CDR3nt: TGTGCCAGCAGTCTAGCGGGCTCGAACACCGGGGAGCTGTTTTTT
abundance: NA; j_gene: TRBJ1-5; v_gene: TRBV28; d_gene: TRBD1; CDR3aa: CASKTQVAGQVFNQPQHF; CDR3nt: TGTGCCAGCAAAACACAGGTGGCGGGACAGGTGTTCAATCAGCCCCAGCATTTT
abundance: NA; j_gene: TRBJ2-3; v_gene: TRBV18; d_gene: TRBD1; CDR3aa: CASSPPRDRGTDTQYF; CDR3nt: TGTGCCAGCTCACCACCCCGGGACAGGGGCACAGATACGCAGTATTTT
abundance: NA; j_gene: TRBJ2-7; v_gene: TRBV29-1; d_gene: NA; CDR3aa: CSVGLELYEQYF; CDR3nt: TGCAGCGTGGGGTTGGAACTCTACGAGCAGTACTTC
abundance: NA; j_gene: TRBJ1-2; v_gene: TRBV27; d_gene: NA; CDR3aa: CASSGGSNYGYTF; CDR3nt: TGTGCCAGCAGCGGCGGTTCTAACTATGGCTACACCTTC
abundance: NA; j_gene: TRBJ1-4; v_gene: TRBV7-9; d_gene: NA; CDR3aa: CASSSSLVGGWATNEKLFF; CDR3nt: TGTGCCAGCAGCTCCTCTCTTGTCGGAGGATGGGCAACTAATGAAAAACTGTTTTTT
abundance: NA; j_gene: TRBJ2-5; v_gene: TRBV27; d_gene: NA; CDR3aa: CASSPRLGFEQYF; CDR3nt: TGTGCCAGCAGTCCCCGCTTGGGTTTTGAGCAGTACTTC
abundance: NA; j_gene: TRBJ2-1; v_gene: TRBV21-1; d_gene: NA; CDR3aa: CATNRGRTYNEQFF; CDR3nt: TGTGCCACCAACAGGGGTAGAACCTACAATGAGCAGTTCTTC
abundance: once; j_gene: TRBJ2-1; v_gene: TRBV6-1; d_gene: TRBD2; CDR3aa: CASSEDVGGSLHNEQFF; CDR3nt: TGTGCCAGCAGTGAAGATGTTGGCGGGAGCCTCCACAATGAGCAGTTCTTC
abundance: NA; j_gene: TRBJ1-5; v_gene: TRBV4-1; d_gene: NA; CDR3aa: CASSQERYFDQPQHF; CDR3nt: TGCGCCAGCAGCCAAGAACGGTATTTTGATCAGCCCCAGCATTTT
abundance: NA; j_gene: TRBJ1-2; v_gene: TRBV11-2; d_gene: NA; CDR3aa: CASSLAPGERYTF; CDR3nt: TGTGCCAGCAGCTTAGCACCGGGAGAACGCTACACCTTC
abundance: NA; j_gene: TRBJ1-2; v_gene: TRBV11-2; d_gene: TRBD1; CDR3aa: CASSWDRGNYGYTF; CDR3nt: TGTGCCAGCAGCTGGGACAGGGGCAACTATGGCTACACCTTC
abundance: NA; j_gene: TRBJ1-1; v_gene: TRBV5-6; d_gene: NA; CDR3aa: CASSLQTEAFF; CDR3nt: TGTGCCAGCAGCTTGCAAACTGAAGCTTTCTTT
abundance: NA; j_gene: TRBJ2-7; v_gene: TRBV10-1; d_gene: NA; CDR3aa: CASRKGEYF; CDR3nt: TGCGCCAGCAGAAAGGGGGAGTACTTC
abundance: once; j_gene: TRBJ2-7; v_gene: TRBV28; d_gene: NA; CDR3aa: CASTHGYEQYF; CDR3nt: TGTGCCAGCACCCACGGCTACGAGCAGTACTTC
abundance: NA; j_gene: TRBJ2-1; v_gene: TRBV19; d_gene: NA; CDR3aa: CASSIDLEDEQFF; CDR3nt: TGTGCCAGTAGTATAGACCTGGAAGATGAGCAGTTCTTC
abundance: NA; j_gene: TRBJ1-2; v_gene: TRBV7-9; d_gene: TRBD1; CDR3aa: CASSLTGAYGYTF; CDR3nt: TGTGCCAGCAGCTTAACAGGGGCGTATGGCTACACCTTC
abundance: NA; j_gene: TRBJ2-3; v_gene: TRBV5-6; d_gene: NA; CDR3aa: CASSLGGLPDTQYF; CDR3nt: TGTGCCAGCAGCTTAGGAGGGTTGCCAGATACGCAGTATTTT
abundance: NA; j_gene: TRBJ1-3; v_gene: TRBV14; d_gene: TRBD1; CDR3aa: CASSATGGSSGNTIYF; CDR3nt: TGTGCCAGCAGCGCGACAGGGGGCAGCTCTGGAAACACCATATATTTT
abundance: NA; j_gene: TRBJ2-3; v_gene: TRBV27; d_gene: NA; CDR3aa: CASSLNGATDTQYF; CDR3nt: TGTGCCAGCAGTTTAAACGGGGCCACAGATACGCAGTATTTT
abundance: NA; j_gene: TRBJ2-7; v_gene: TRBV27; d_gene: NA; CDR3aa: CASSLVRTPSYEQYF; CDR3nt: TGTGCCAGCAGTTTAGTCCGGACGCCTTCCTACGAGCAGTACTTC
abundance: NA; j_gene: TRBJ2-1; v_gene: TRBV19; d_gene: NA; CDR3aa: CASRGNSPIAPYNEQFF; CDR3nt: TGTGCCAGTAGGGGCAATTCACCCATTGCCCCCTACAATGAGCAGTTCTTC
abundance: NA; j_gene: TRBJ2-1; v_gene: TRBV7-9; d_gene: NA; CDR3aa: CASRPKLAASSYNEQFF; CDR3nt: TGTGCCAGCAGGCCTAAACTAGCCGCGAGCTCCTACAATGAGCAGTTCTTC
abundance: NA; j_gene: TRBJ2-5; v_gene: TRBV4-1; d_gene: TRBD1; CDR3aa: CASSFRTGHQETQYF; CDR3nt: TGCGCCAGCAGTTTCCGGACAGGCCACCAAGAGACCCAGTACTTC
abundance: NA; j_gene: TRBJ2-3; v_gene: TRBV7-8; d_gene: NA; CDR3aa: CASSLALFGGQSGFSTDTQYF; CDR3nt: TGTGCCAGCAGCTTAGCGCTATTTGGGGGGCAGAGCGGGTTTAGCACAGATACGCAGTATTTT
abundance: NA; j_gene: TRBJ2-7; v_gene: TRBV11-2; d_gene: NA; CDR3aa: CASSLPGPSYEQYF; CDR3nt: TGTGCCAGCAGCTTACCCGGACCTTCCTACGAGCAGTACTTC
abundance: NA; j_gene: TRBJ2-7; v_gene: TRBV4-1; d_gene: TRBD2; CDR3aa: CASSQGPLAGGNYEQYF; CDR3nt: TGCGCCAGCAGCCAAGGACCCTTAGCGGGAGGAAACTACGAGCAGTACTTC
abundance: NA; j_gene: TRBJ2-7; v_gene: TRBV20-1; d_gene: NA; CDR3aa: CSARDGYEQYF; CDR3nt: TGCAGTGCTAGAGATGGCTACGAGCAGTACTTC
abundance: NA; j_gene: TRBJ1-5; v_gene: TRBV4-2; d_gene: NA; CDR3aa: CASSQLDSNQPQHF; CDR3nt: TGTGCCAGCAGCCAATTGGACAGCAATCAGCCCCAGCATTTT
abundance: once; j_gene: TRBJ1-4; v_gene: TRBV6-5; d_gene: TRBD1; CDR3aa: CASSPWTGGNEKLFF; CDR3nt: TGTGCCAGCAGCCCGTGGACAGGAGGGAATGAAAAACTGTTTTTT
abundance: once; j_gene: TRBJ2-5; v_gene: TRBV12-5; d_gene: NA; CDR3aa: CASAFGVGETQYF; CDR3nt: TGTGCTAGTGCCTTCGGGGTGGGAGAGACCCAGTACTTC
abundance: NA; j_gene: TRBJ1-1; v_gene: TRBV28; d_gene: TRBD1; CDR3aa: CASSLVLYRGQGEAFF; CDR3nt: TGTGCCAGCAGTTTGGTTCTCTACAGGGGGCAAGGGGAAGCTTTCTTT
abundance: NA; j_gene: TRBJ2-1; v_gene: TRBV15; d_gene: NA; CDR3aa: CATSRDKDYNEQFF; CDR3nt: TGTGCCACCAGCAGAGATAAGGATTACAATGAGCAGTTCTTC
abundance: NA; j_gene: TRBJ2-6; v_gene: TRBV13; d_gene: NA; CDR3aa: CASSFRTAGANVLTF; CDR3nt: TGTGCCAGCAGCTTCCGGACAGCTGGGGCCAACGTCCTGACTTTC
abundance: NA; j_gene: TRBJ1-5; v_gene: TRBV9; d_gene: NA; CDR3aa: CASSGDDRSFNQPQHF; CDR3nt: TGTGCCAGCAGCGGAGACGACAGGTCCTTCAATCAGCCCCAGCATTTT
abundance: NA; j_gene: TRBJ2-4; v_gene: TRBV2; d_gene: NA; CDR3aa: CASRDGWAKNIQYF; CDR3nt: TGTGCCAGCAGGGACGGTTGGGCCAAAAACATTCAGTACTTC
abundance: NA; j_gene: TRBJ1-4; v_gene: TRBV28; d_gene: TRBD1; CDR3aa: CASSMGQATNEKLFF; CDR3nt: TGTGCCAGCAGTATGGGACAGGCAACTAATGAAAAACTGTTTTTT
abundance: NA; j_gene: TRBJ1-1; v_gene: TRBV5-6; d_gene: NA; CDR3aa: CASSLSRPQTEAFF; CDR3nt: TGTGCCAGCAGCTTGTCTCGCCCCCAAACTGAAGCTTTCTTT
abundance: NA; j_gene: TRBJ2-1; v_gene: TRBV10-3; d_gene: TRBD2; CDR3aa: CAITERTSGSRNEQFF; CDR3nt: TGTGCCATCACCGAGAGGACTAGCGGGAGTAGGAATGAGCAGTTCTTC
abundance: few; j_gene: TRBJ1-4; v_gene: TRBV6-5; d_gene: NA; CDR3aa: CASGYEKLFF; CDR3nt: TGTGCCAGTGGCTATGAAAAACTGTTTTTT
abundance: NA; j_gene: TRBJ2-3; v_gene: TRBV29-1; d_gene: TRBD1; CDR3aa: CSVEGTGISDTQYF; CDR3nt: TGCAGCGTTGAAGGGACAGGGATTTCAGATACGCAGTATTTT
abundance: NA; j_gene: TRBJ2-7; v_gene: TRBV5-5; d_gene: TRBD1; CDR3aa: CASSKDRGFYEQYF; CDR3nt: TGTGCCAGCAGCAAGGACAGGGGGTTCTACGAGCAGTACTTC
abundance: NA; j_gene: TRBJ1-3; v_gene: TRBV7-6; d_gene: TRBD1; CDR3aa: CASSLAPQRTGGNTIYF; CDR3nt: TGTGCCAGCAGCTTAGCCCCTCAACGGACAGGAGGAAACACCATATATTTT
abundance: NA; j_gene: TRBJ2-3; v_gene: TRBV6-6; d_gene: NA; CDR3aa: CASTSSGGTSTDTQYF; CDR3nt: TGTGCCAGCACATCGAGCGGCGGGACGAGCACAGATACGCAGTATTTT
abundance: NA; j_gene: TRBJ2-2; v_gene: TRBV27; d_gene: TRBD1; CDR3aa: CASSHTTGGRAGELFF; CDR3nt: TGTGCCAGCAGCCATACCACAGGGGGAAGGGCCGGGGAGCTGTTTTTT
abundance: NA; j_gene: TRBJ2-2; v_gene: TRBV29-1; d_gene: TRBD2; CDR3aa: CSVEAAGESGELFF; CDR3nt: TGCAGCGTTGAGGCAGCGGGGGAGTCCGGGGAGCTGTTTTTT
abundance: NA; j_gene: TRBJ2-1; v_gene: TRBV27; d_gene: TRBD2; CDR3aa: CASSFVAGGNEQFF; CDR3nt: TGTGCCAGCAGTTTTGTAGCGGGAGGAAATGAGCAGTTCTTC
abundance: NA; j_gene: TRBJ1-1; v_gene: TRBV19; d_gene: NA; CDR3aa: CASSFPQGPNTEAFF; CDR3nt: TGTGCCAGTAGTTTTCCTCAAGGACCTAACACTGAAGCTTTCTTT
abundance: NA; j_gene: TRBJ2-7; v_gene: TRBV5-4; d_gene: TRBD1; CDR3aa: CASSSGQGSYEQYF; CDR3nt: TGTGCCAGCAGCAGTGGACAGGGGAGCTACGAGCAGTACTTC
abundance: NA; j_gene: TRBJ2-7; v_gene: TRBV16; d_gene: NA; CDR3aa: CASSHSPDTYEQYF; CDR3nt: TGTGCCAGCAGCCATTCGCCGGATACCTACGAGCAGTACTTC